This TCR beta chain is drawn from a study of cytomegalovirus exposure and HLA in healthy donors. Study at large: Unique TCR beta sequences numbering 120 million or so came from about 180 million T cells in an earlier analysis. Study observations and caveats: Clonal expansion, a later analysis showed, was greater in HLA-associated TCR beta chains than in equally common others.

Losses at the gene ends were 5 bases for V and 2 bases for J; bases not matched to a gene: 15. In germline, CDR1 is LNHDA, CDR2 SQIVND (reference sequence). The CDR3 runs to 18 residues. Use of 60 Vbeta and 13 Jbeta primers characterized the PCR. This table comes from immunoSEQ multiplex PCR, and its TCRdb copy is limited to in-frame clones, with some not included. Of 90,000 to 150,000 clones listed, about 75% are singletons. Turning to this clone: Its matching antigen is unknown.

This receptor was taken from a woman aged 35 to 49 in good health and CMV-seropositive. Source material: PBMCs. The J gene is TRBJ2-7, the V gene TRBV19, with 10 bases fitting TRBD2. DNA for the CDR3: TGTGCCAGTAGTTTTCGGAGGGGGTCTAGCGGGAGAACCTACGAGCAGTACTTC. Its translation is CASSFRRGSSGRTYEQYF.